This entry lists 32 T cell receptor beta chains sequenced from one sample in a study of neurological immune-mediated disorders. TCRdb re-called the 5' RACE reads with MiXCR, one entry per CDR3 protein. The sample yields about 14,000 distinct CDR3 sequences, about 13% seen once. What was sequenced was CD8+ T cells from blood. The receptors were sampled from a female donor with HTLV-1-associated myelopathy (HAM/TSP).

This clonotype showed up many times. V usage is TRBV7-3 and J usage is TRBJ2-3, with D possibly matching TRBD1 (7 bases). The V end was cut by 5 bases, the J end by 2 bases, with 17 bases between. The germline V gene has CDR1 SGHTA and CDR2 FQGTGA. The CDR3 spans 16 residues. As DNA, the CDR3 is TGTGCCAGCAGCCTACTCCAGGGGGGTTCCACAGATACGCAGTATTTT. Its protein is CASSLLQGGSTDTQYF.

This clonotype was found many times. The CDR3 DNA reads as TGTGCCAGCAGCGACTCGACCAGTTGGCGGAACGAGCAGTACTTC. It yields the protein CASSDSTSWRNEQYF. The V call is TRBV7-9, the J call TRBJ2-7; D is unclear. V lost 5 bases, J lost 5 bases, and 19 bases lay in between. This CDR3 is built from 15 residues. Looked up from germline, CDR1 is SEHNR and CDR2 is FQNEAQ (reference sequence).

In its sample, this clonotype was seen many times. This chain connects TRBV7-2 to TRBJ2-1; 15 bases line up with TRBD2. Losses at the gene ends were 5 bases for V and 10 bases for J; bases not matched to a gene: 3. Germline lookup yields CDR1 SGHTA and CDR2 FQGNSA. The CDR3 is 14 amino acids. CDR3 region: CASSPGTSGREQFF. As DNA, the CDR3 is TGTGCCAGCAGCCCAGGGACTAGCGGGAGGGAGCAGTTCTTC.

CDR3: CSDKRSGTGDTQYF. In DNA form, the CDR3 reads TGCAGCGATAAGCGGAGCGGGACGGGAGATACGCAGTATTTT. The gene calls are TRBV29-1 and TRBJ2-3; 7 nucleotides match TRBD2. CDR3 length equals 14 residues. Germline lookup yields CDR1 SQVTM and CDR2 ANQGSEA. Trimming cost V 7 bases and J 5 bases; bases outside gene matches: 12.

This clonotype was seen repeatedly, ten times or more. In DNA, the CDR3 is TGCGCCAGCAGCCAAGATATAGCTACTTCTGAGCAGTTCTTC. It translates to CASSQDIATSEQFF. The V and J genes are TRBV4-1 and TRBJ2-1, with D unclear. The CDR3 is 14 amino acids. Trimming removed 0 bases from V and 9 bases from J, with 12 bases in between. Germline V CDR1 and CDR2: MGHRA, YSYEKL.

This clonotype was recorded at least ten times. V usage is TRBV7-9 and J usage is TRBJ1-1; TRBD1 matches 9 bases. Per the germline V gene, CDR1 is SEHNR and CDR2 is FQNEAQ (reference sequence). The CDR3 totals 17 residues. The trim removed 0 bases at V and 6 bases at J, leaving 11 bases unmatched. CDR3 region: CASSLAYPGQGGPEAFF. The CDR3 region has the DNA TGTGCCAGCAGCTTAGCATACCCGGGACAGGGAGGCCCTGAAGCTTTCTTT.

Many counts were recorded for this clonotype. The chain couples TRBV4-2 to TRBJ2-3; the match to TRBD1 covers 9 bases. After removal of 4 bases from V and 1 base from J, the junction contained 9 bases not matched to a gene. CDR3 length equals 17 residues. Germline values: CDR1 LGHNA, CDR2 YNFKEQ. CDR3 loop: CASSPTGTGHGTDTQYF. The CDR3 DNA reads TGTGCCAGCAGCCCGACTGGGACAGGGCACGGCACAGATACGCAGTATTTT.

This clonotype was recorded at least ten times. The V gene is TRBV7-9, the J gene TRBJ1-4, with TRBD1 as a possible D gene (6 bases). This CDR3 has 13 residues. Looked up from germline, CDR1 is SEHNR and CDR2 is FQNEAQ (reference sequence). Trimming took off 7 bases at V and 2 bases at J, with 8 bases between the two ends. The chain's CDR3 is CASKGGTNEKLFF. The CDR3 DNA is TGTGCCAGCAAGGGGGGTACTAATGAAAAACTGTTTTTT.

Within the sample, this clonotype is medium-sized. The chain carries TRBV29-1 and TRBJ1-3; 7 bases line up with TRBD1. Germline V gene sequence: CDR1 SQVTM, CDR2 ANQGSEA. The CDR3 loop spans 12 amino acids. With V trimmed by 6 bases and J by 4 bases, 3 bases remained unmatched. The CDR3 protein is CSVRDSGNTIYF. The CDR3 nucleotides are TGCAGCGTACGGGACAGCGGAAACACCATATATTTT.

This clonotype was picked up many times. The chain links TRBV4-1 to TRBJ2-7; D gene uncertain. Trimming pared 1 base from V and 2 bases from J, leaving 9 bases between. The CDR3 contains 14 residues. Germline V gene sequence: CDR1 MGHRA, CDR2 YSYEKL. This CDR3 is CASSQVQVPYEQYF. As DNA, the CDR3 is TGCGCCAGCAGCCAAGTGCAGGTCCCCTACGAGCAGTACTTC.

This clonotype was counted ten times or more. The genes are TRBV6-5 and TRBJ2-7; TRBD2 agrees at 7 bases. The germline gives CDR1 MNHEY, CDR2 SVGAGI. V was clipped by 5 bases and J by 1 base; unmatched bases: 17. The CDR3 spans 18 residues. The CDR3: CASSARGVFALNSYEQYF. The CDR3 region has the DNA TGTGCCAGCAGTGCACGGGGGGTTTTTGCCTTGAATTCCTACGAGCAGTACTTC.

This clonotype came up many times. The genes are TRBV7-2 and TRBJ2-4; possible D gene TRBD2, 7 bases. V lost 1 base to trimming and J lost 6 bases, with 16 bases between them. CDR1 is SGHTA and CDR2 is FQGNSA in the germline V gene. The CDR3 has 16 amino acids. CDR3 bases: TGTGCCAGCAGCTTAGATCACGGGGGGCTGGGAAACATTCAGTACTTC. Protein sequence: CASSLDHGGLGNIQYF.

This clonotype appeared many times. The chain combines TRBV14 with TRBJ2-2, with D perhaps matching TRBD2 (6 bases). The CDR3 is 16 amino acids. Germline-derived CDR1 and CDR2 are SGHDN and FVKESK. V lost 1 base and J lost 2, with 11 bases in between. In nucleotides, the CDR3 is TGTGCCAGCAGCCAAGGGGGACTTTACAACACCGGGGAGCTGTTTTTT. It encodes CASSQGGLYNTGELFF.

This clonotype has ten or more counts. The chain recombines TRBV20-1 with TRBJ2-1; D not certain. CDR3 length equals 11 residues. The germline gives CDR1 DFQATT, CDR2 SNEGSKA (reference sequence). The V end lost 2 bases, the J end lost 6 bases, and 5 bases lay between the germline ends. CDR3 loop: CSARFVNEQFF. The CDR3 DNA is TGCAGTGCTAGATTCGTCAATGAGCAGTTCTTC.

There are many counts of this clonotype. V gene TRBV2 combines with J gene TRBJ2-7, with D possibly matching TRBD1 (5 bases). The germline V gene encodes CDR1 SNHLY and CDR2 FYNNEI. This CDR3 is 15 amino acids long. Trimming removed 6 bases from V and 2 bases from J, with 17 bases in between. CDR3 sequence (DNA): TGTGCCAGCAGGTTAAGCGCAGGGCCGACCTACGAGCAGTACTTC. Translation: CASRLSAGPTYEQYF.

The sample holds many counts of this clonotype. This rearrangement joins TRBV4-1 to TRBJ2-7, with D possibly matching TRBD2 (6 bases). The germline V gene encodes CDR1 MGHRA and CDR2 YSYEKL. The CDR3 sequence is 17 residues long. Trimming stripped 2 bases from V and 0 bases from J, with 17 bases between. The CDR3 protein is CASSQYPLVGGSYEQYF. The CDR3 region has the DNA TGCGCCAGCAGCCAATATCCCTTGGTGGGGGGCTCCTACGAGCAGTACTTC.

The sample holds many counts of this clonotype. V usage is TRBV28 and J usage is TRBJ2-5; 9 bases match TRBD2. The germline CDR1 and CDR2 sequences are MDHEN and SYDVKM. This CDR3 is 14 amino acids long. V lost 6 bases and J lost 3; bases outside the gene matches: 5. In DNA form, the CDR3 reads TGTGCCAGCAGAATGGGACTAGCAGAAGAGACCCAGTACTTC. Residues: CASRMGLAEETQYF.

Many counts were recorded for this clonotype. J is TRBJ2-7 and V is TRBV6-5; the D gene is possibly TRBD1 (7 bases). The CDR3 sequence is 14 residues long. Trimming removed 0 bases at V and 2 bases at J, with 8 bases between. CDR1 and CDR2 (germline): MNHEY, SVGAGI. This CDR3 reads CASSYSRGAYEQYF. CDR3 bases: TGTGCCAGCAGTTACTCCAGGGGGGCCTACGAGCAGTACTTC.

The chain uses TRBV16 and TRBJ1-1; maybe TRBD1 (5 bases). V gave up 0 bases and J gave up 4 bases, with 6 bases separating them. This CDR3 is 13 amino acids long. The germline gives CDR1 KGHSY, CDR2 FQNENV. CDR3 sequence (DNA): TGTGCCAGCAGCCAATCGGGGGGCACTGAAGCTTTCTTT. This translates into CASSQSGGTEAFF.

In this sample, this clonotype turned up many times. The rearrangement joins TRBV6-1 to TRBJ2-1, with D unclear. The CDR3 consists of 16 residues. Per germline, CDR1 MNHNS and CDR2 SASEGT. V was clipped by 10 bases and J by 0 bases, with 19 bases between them. The CDR3 sequence: CAIRKPGKSSYNEQFF. In DNA, the CDR3 is TGTGCCATCAGGAAGCCAGGCAAGAGCTCCTACAATGAGCAGTTCTTC.

This clonotype was detected many times. The gene calls are TRBV25-1 and TRBJ2-7; TRBD1 matches at 9 bases. V dropped 2 bases and J dropped 5; count of bases not matched to a gene: 13. This CDR3 spans 17 amino acids. From germline, CDR1 is MGHDK and CDR2 SYGVNS. For the CDR3, the DNA is TGTGCCAGCAGTGAACGTGGGGTCACAGGGGGCGGTCACGAGCAGTACTTC. Its translation is CASSERGVTGGGHEQYF.

By share, this clonotype counts as medium-sized (0.01 to 0.1%). This chain joins TRBV7-8 and TRBJ2-3; D may be TRBD2 (6 bases). Germline values: CDR1 SGHVS, CDR2 FQNEAQ. With 4 bases removed from V and 4 bases from J, the gap between germline ends came to 6 bases. The CDR3 has 12 residues. In DNA form, the CDR3 reads TGTGCCAGCAGCTCGGGGGCAGATACGCAGTATTTT. It is translated as CASSSGADTQYF. The variable domain in full, with the rest retrieved from reference TRBV7-8 and TRBJ2-3, is GAGVSQSPRYKVAKRGQDVALRCDPISGHVSLFWYQQALGQGPEFLTYFQNEAQLDKSGLPSDRFFAERPEGSVSTLKIQRTQQEDSAVYLCASSSGADTQYFGPGTRLTVL.

This clonotype was detected ten times or more. This chain connects TRBV6-5 to TRBJ2-6; D unresolved. This CDR3 contains 15 residues. Germline lookup yields CDR1 MNHEY and CDR2 SVGAGI. V dropped 6 bases and J dropped 1 base, with 10 bases sitting between them. Here the CDR3 reads CASSVTESGANVLTF. The CDR3 DNA reads as TGTGCCAGCAGCGTTACAGAATCTGGGGCCAACGTCCTGACTTTC.

This clonotype was recorded at least ten times. V gene TRBV12-3 or TRBV12-4 combines with J gene TRBJ2-1, with a weak D call TRBD1 (5 bases). This CDR3 has 12 residues. Trimming stripped 4 bases from V and 8 bases from J, with 9 bases between. The DNA of the CDR3 is TGTGCCAGCAGTTCTGAAGGGGATGAGCAGTTCTTC. Translated: CASSSEGDEQFF.

There are many counts of this clonotype. This chain uses TRBV10-3 with TRBJ2-4; weak D call: TRBD1 (6 bases). CDR3 size: 16 residues. Trimming pared 11 bases from V and 1 base from J, leaving 21 bases between. From germline, CDR1 is ENHRY and CDR2 SYGVKD. The CDR3 reads CAASTPQGTAKNIQYF. The CDR3 DNA reads as TGTGCCGCCTCCACCCCCCAGGGGACGGCCAAAAACATTCAGTACTTC.

This clonotype showed up many times. The chain links TRBV5-1 to TRBJ2-3, with 7 bases lining up with TRBD2. V gave up 0 bases and J gave up 5 bases; unmatched junction bases: 6. Germline CDR1 SGHRS, CDR2 YFSETQ. The CDR3 has 15 residues. This chain's CDR3 is CASSLDEEREDTQYF. The DNA for the CDR3 is TGCGCCAGCAGCTTGGACGAAGAGCGGGAAGATACGCAGTATTTT.

This clonotype was seen repeatedly, ten times or more. The chain links TRBV19 to TRBJ2-7, with D possibly matching TRBD2 (5 bases). The CDR3 runs 13 residues. Germline CDR1 LNHDA, CDR2 SQIVND (reference sequence). V was clipped by 5 bases and J by 7 bases, with 15 bases between them. The CDR3 loop is CASSAASWGEQYF. In DNA, the CDR3 is TGTGCCAGTAGTGCAGCTAGCTGGGGTGAGCAGTACTTC.

This clonotype came up many times. The chain is built from TRBV7-6 and TRBJ2-3; no firm D call. The CDR3 length is 15 residues. Trimming took 1 base from V and 2 from J, leaving 10 bases between them. Germline CDR1 is SGHVS and CDR2 is FNYEAQ. This chain's CDR3 is CASSLVVSDTDTQYF. In DNA, the CDR3 is TGTGCCAGCAGCTTAGTGGTGTCTGACACAGATACGCAGTATTTT.

This clonotype was seen repeatedly, ten times or more. V usage is TRBV7-9 and J usage is TRBJ1-1; D is possibly TRBD1 (5 bases). CDR1 is SEHNR and CDR2 is FQNEAQ in the germline V gene (reference sequence). V dropped 5 bases and J dropped 4 bases, with 17 bases sitting between them. This CDR3 comprises 15 residues. The CDR3 loop reads CASSQHRDSSTEAFF. Written as DNA, the CDR3 is TGTGCCAGCAGCCAGCACCGGGACTCCAGCACTGAAGCTTTCTTT.

The chain is built from TRBV20-1 and TRBJ1-3; D gene unclear. Trimming took off 0 bases at V and 6 bases at J, with 9 bases between the two ends. The CDR3 totals 13 residues. CDR1 and CDR2 from the germline V gene are DFQATT and SNEGSKA (reference sequence). DNA for the CDR3: TGCAGTGCTAGAGATGGGGTAGAAAACACCATATATTTT. It encodes CSARDGVENTIYF.

The chain combines TRBV4-1 with TRBJ1-5; no clear D. Trimming removed 5 bases from V and 8 bases from J, with 13 bases in between. CDR3 length: 13 amino acids. Germline V gives CDR1 MGHRA, CDR2 YSYEKL. The CDR3 loop is CASSKAENKPQHF. The DNA for the CDR3 is TGCGCCAGCAGCAAAGCGGAGAATAAGCCCCAGCATTTT.

In its sample, this clonotype was seen many times. The chain has TRBV11-1 and TRBJ2-5; D gene ambiguous. The CDR3 runs 17 residues. Germline values: CDR1 SGHAT, CDR2 FQDESV (reference sequence). Trimming took 6 bases from V and 0 from J, leaving 20 bases between them. The CDR3 coding sequence is TGTGCCAGCAGGATCGGAGCGAACTGGGATTACCAAGAGACCCAGTACTTC. Translated: CASRIGANWDYQETQYF.